This passage covers 27 T cell receptor beta chains from one sample sequenced in a study of T cells in narcolepsy (dated by TCRdb to 2016 to 2019). Libraries came from the immunoSEQ multiplex PCR assay. This immuneACCESS table, as held by TCRdb, lists in-frame sequences with V and J called but not all clones. Of the missing ones, under half trace to an unresolved V gene in checked studies; the others have no known cause. The sample table holds some 30,000 clones, of which around 87% were seen once. About 0.88% of the sample belongs to the ten largest clones. The material sequenced was memory (CD45RA-) CD4+ T cells from blood. Sample cell subset or site, as interpreted from the label and publication: memory T cells sorted ex vivo from peripheral blood. The source is a human donor in good health.

The rearrangement joins TRBV27 to TRBJ2-2, with a weak D call TRBD2 (6 bases). Per the germline V gene, CDR1 is MNHEY and CDR2 is SMNVEV (reference sequence). The CDR3 spans 17 residues. Trimming shortened V by 3 bases and J by 2 bases, and 16 bases separated the two germline ends. Here the CDR3 DNA reads TGTGCCAGCAGTTTTTTTCGGATCGGGAGCAACACCGGGGAGCTGTTTTTT. Residues: CASSFFRIGSNTGELFF.

The chain has TRBV6-5 and TRBJ1-2; no firm D call. The CDR3 is 14 residues long. Between the trimmed V and J ends, which lost 7 bases and 2 bases, there was a span of 14 bases. CDR1 is MNHEY and CDR2 is SVGAGI in the germline V gene. The CDR3 sequence: CASTPGAMNYGYTF. DNA for the CDR3: TGTGCCAGCACTCCCGGAGCGATGAACTATGGCTACACCTTC.

The CDR3 spells CASSSGPNQPQHF. The CDR3 DNA sequence: TGTGCCAGCAGTTCCGGGCCGAATCAGCCCCAGCATTTT. V is TRBV6-5 and J is TRBJ1-5; D is undetermined. Germline loops: CDR1 MNHEY, CDR2 SVGAGI. Deletions cut 4 bases from V and 4 bases from J, with 8 bases between. The CDR3 is 13 amino acids.

The chain couples TRBV7-2 to TRBJ2-7, with D unclear. Deletions cut 2 bases from V and 2 bases from J, with 13 bases between. In germline, CDR1 is SGHTA, CDR2 FQGNSA. The CDR3 runs to 15 residues. DNA of the CDR3: TGTGCCAGCAGCTTAAGTATTTCACCCACCTACGAGCAGTACTTC. It codes for CASSLSISPTYEQYF.

The chain has TRBV5-6 and TRBJ2-3; D is unresolved. The germline CDR1 and CDR2 sequences are SGHDT and YYEEEE. V lost 3 bases to trimming and J lost 2 bases, with 19 bases between them. This CDR3 contains 17 residues. Written as DNA, the CDR3 is TGTGCCAGCAGCTCCATCGAAGGTCGGTTAGCCACAGATACGCAGTATTTT. This gives the protein CASSSIEGRLATDTQYF. The entire variable domain, with the rest obtained from reference TRBV5-6 and TRBJ2-3, is as follows: DAGVTQSPTHLIKTRGQQVTLRCSPKSGHDTVSWYQQALGQGPQFIFQYYEEEERQRGNFPDRFSGHQFPNYSSELNVNALLLGDSALYLCASSSIEGRLATDTQYFGPGTRLTVL.

The gene calls are TRBV7-2 and TRBJ1-4, with 7 bases that match TRBD1. Trimming took 3 bases from V and 8 from J; bases not matched to a gene: 9. The CDR3 loop spans 15 amino acids. Germline values: CDR1 SGHTA, CDR2 FQGNSA. CDR3 sequence (DNA): TGTGCCAGCAGCTTCCAAGGGGGCGCGGACGAAAAACTGTTTTTT. It is translated as CASSFQGGADEKLFF. Full variable domain (remainder filled in from reference TRBV7-2 and TRBJ1-4): GAGVSQSPSNKVTEKGKDVELRCDPISGHTALYWYRQSLGQGLEFLIYFQGNSAPDKSGLPSDRFSAERTGGSVSTLTIQRTQQEDSAVYLCASSFQGGADEKLFFGSGTQLSVL.

The chain couples TRBV6-4 to TRBJ1-5; D not resolved. The CDR3 is made up of 13 amino acids. Trimming removed 6 bases from V and 4 bases from J, with 10 bases in between. CDR1 and CDR2 from the germline V gene are MRHNA and SNTAGT. The CDR3 here is CASSLDTNQPQHF. Here the CDR3 DNA reads TGTGCCAGCAGCCTCGACACAAATCAGCCCCAGCATTTT.

This sequence joins TRBV9 and TRBJ2-3; 7 positions agree with TRBD2. Unmatched junction bases numbered 11, after V lost 0 bases and J lost 10 bases. The V gene's germline CDR1 is SGDLS and CDR2 YYNGEE. The CDR3 runs to 15 residues. The CDR3 nucleotides are TGTGCCAGCAGCGTAGCAAGCGGGGCCGCCGGGGCGCAGTATTTT. Its translation: CASSVASGAAGAQYF.

Only one count was recorded for this clone. This chain connects TRBV19 to TRBJ2-7; TRBD2 might be the D (6 bases). CDR1 LNHDA and CDR2 SQIVND come from the germline V gene (reference sequence). Trimming shortened V by 6 bases and J by 5 bases, and 8 bases separated the two germline ends. The CDR3 totals 11 residues. The CDR3 protein is CASSRRDEQYF. CDR3 coding DNA: TGTGCCAGTAGCCGGAGGGACGAGCAGTACTTC.

V is TRBV9 and J is TRBJ2-2; 8 bases align to TRBD2. V gave up 5 bases and J gave up 5 bases; unmatched junction bases: 8. The CDR3 has 15 residues. Germline lookup yields CDR1 SGDLS and CDR2 YYNGEE. CDR3 region: CASSTGGARTGELFF. The DNA of the CDR3 is TGTGCCAGCAGTACCGGGGGGGCAAGAACCGGGGAGCTGTTTTTT.

The gene calls are TRBV5-8 and TRBJ1-2, with 9 bases fitting TRBD1. The J segment lost 6 bases and the V segment lost 5 bases, leaving 11 bases of the junction unmatched. CDR3 size: 15 residues. The germline gives CDR1 SGHTS, CDR2 YDEGEE. CDR3 DNA sequence: TGTGCCAGCAGGTACCGGGACAGGGAGAGAAATGGCTACACCTTC. Translated, it gives CASRYRDRERNGYTF.

The CDR3 here is CASSPRGQGGTDTQYF. The CDR3 DNA reads TGTGCCAGTAGTCCCCGGGGACAGGGGGGCACAGATACGCAGTATTTT. The V gene is TRBV19, the J gene TRBJ2-3, with TRBD1 identical over 11 bases. V trimming: 5 bases; J trimming: 1 base; junction bases outside the gene matches: 5. Germline CDR1 LNHDA, CDR2 SQIVND (reference sequence). The CDR3 totals 16 residues. Looking up the rest from reference TRBV19 and TRBJ2-3 gives the full variable domain: DGGITQSPKYLFRKEGQNVTLSCEQNLNHDAMYWYRQDPGQGLRLIYYSQIVNDFQKGDIAEGYSVSREKKESFPLTVTSAQKNPTAFYLCASSPRGQGGTDTQYFGPGTRLTVL.

The chain has TRBV6-5 and TRBJ2-5, with a weak D call TRBD1 (6 bases). The J call could be wrong; TRBJ2-7 is a better fit for the DNA end. This CDR3 has 12 amino acids. Per germline, CDR1 MNHEY and CDR2 SVGAGI. The CDR3 nucleotides read TGTGCCAGCAAGGACAGTTTTAACGAGCAGTACTTC. This sequence encodes CASKDSFNEQYF.

The chain couples TRBV7-8 to TRBJ2-7; TRBD2 matches at 8 bases. Germline CDR1 reads SGHVS; CDR2 reads FQNEAQ. This CDR3 is 15 amino acids long. V lost 1 base, J lost 6 bases, and 8 bases stayed unmatched. The CDR3 sequence: CASSLGLNGGGEQYF. The CDR3 coding sequence is TGTGCCAGCAGCTTAGGTCTAAACGGGGGGGGCGAGCAGTACTTC. Full variable domain (outside the CDR3, taken from reference TRBV7-8 and TRBJ2-7): GAGVSQSPRYKVAKRGQDVALRCDPISGHVSLFWYQQALGQGPEFLTYFQNEAQLDKSGLPSDRFFAERPEGSVSTLKIQRTQQEDSAVYLCASSLGLNGGGEQYFGPGTRLTVT.

J is TRBJ1-1 and V is TRBV7-8; possible D gene TRBD1, 5 bases. The CDR3 is made up of 16 amino acids. The germline gives CDR1 SGHVS, CDR2 FQNEAQ. V lost 1 base and J 0 bases, leaving 12 bases between the germline ends. The CDR3 DNA reads TGTGCCAGCAGCTTAGATGTCAGGGCCATGAACACTGAAGCTTTCTTT. Translating gives CASSLDVRAMNTEAFF.

In its sample, this clone is medium-sized. The CDR3 region is CASSAIRGSSYEQYF. The CDR3 DNA sequence: TGTGCCAGCAGTGCGATTCGGGGTAGCTCCTACGAGCAGTACTTC. The gene calls are TRBV6-1 and TRBJ2-7, with a possible D match to TRBD2 (5 bases). The CDR3 consists of 15 residues. V was clipped by 4 bases and J by 0 bases, with 13 bases between them. Germline V gene sequence: CDR1 MNHNS, CDR2 SASEGT.

This sequence joins TRBV19 and TRBJ2-2, with D perhaps matching TRBD1 or TRBD2 (5 bases each). The germline gives CDR1 LNHDA, CDR2 SQIVND (reference sequence). The CDR3 length is 15 residues. Trimming stripped 6 bases from V and 4 bases from J, with 15 bases between. The CDR3 loop reads CASRGERTGTGELFF. The CDR3 DNA is TGTGCCAGTAGGGGGGAAAGGACGGGCACCGGGGAGCTGTTTTTT.

V usage is TRBV5-1 and J usage is TRBJ2-1, with TRBD1 as a possible D gene (6 bases). The length of the CDR3 is 13 residues. The V gene's germline CDR1 is SGHRS and CDR2 YFSETQ. Trimming left V 1 base short and J 13 bases short, with 15 bases between. CDR3 in amino acids: CASSLNREGVQFF. CDR3 coding DNA: TGCGCCAGCAGCTTGAACAGGGAAGGTGTCCAGTTCTTC.

The chain combines TRBV6-6 with TRBJ2-1, with D possibly TRBD2 on 7 matching bases. The CDR3 is 12 amino acids. The V gene's germline CDR1 is MNHNY and CDR2 SVGAGI (reference sequence). V lost 2 bases, J lost 15 bases, and 14 bases lay in between. The CDR3: CASSYRGAELFF. The CDR3 DNA follows: TGTGCCAGCAGTTACCGGGGGGCCGAATTGTTCTTC.

With respect to this clone: This CDR3 is also generated by other DNA sequences in the sample. V gene TRBV9 combines with J gene TRBJ2-3, with 7 nucleotides matching TRBD2. CDR3 length equals 17 residues. V was pared by 4 bases and J by 7 bases, with 18 bases of the junction left unmatched. Germline-derived CDR1 and CDR2 are SGDLS and YYNGEE. Here the CDR3 reads CASSPSSVAGLLNTQYF. In nucleotides, the CDR3 is TGTGCCAGCAGCCCTAGTTCGGTAGCGGGTCTCCTGAATACGCAGTATTTT.

This chain links TRBV5-1 with TRBJ1-1; D is uncertain. This CDR3 is built from 15 residues. Germline V lookup: CDR1 SGHRS, CDR2 YFSETQ. The germline V and J ends were trimmed by 0 bases and 1 base, with 10 bases remaining between them. The CDR3 loop is CASSLDLRKNTEAFF. In DNA, the CDR3 is TGCGCCAGCAGCTTGGATCTCAGGAAGAACACTGAAGCTTTCTTT.

The chain uses TRBV18 and TRBJ2-6; 12 bases are shared with TRBD1. CDR3 length: 18 amino acids. In germline, CDR1 is KGHSH, CDR2 LQKENI. V was clipped by 0 bases and J by 4 bases; unmatched bases: 4. CDR3 bases: TGTGCCAGCTCACCACCCGGGACAGGGGGCTTGGGGGCCAACGTCCTGACTTTC. It is translated as CASSPPGTGGLGANVLTF.

The V call is TRBV7-2, the J call TRBJ2-1, with 11 bases identical to TRBD2. J gave up 6 bases and V 1 base, and 2 bases lay outside the gene matches. This CDR3 has 15 amino acids. The germline gives CDR1 SGHTA, CDR2 FQGNSA. This chain's CDR3 is CASSLGGLAVNEQFF. The CDR3 region has the DNA TGTGCCAGCAGCTTAGGGGGACTAGCGGTCAATGAGCAGTTCTTC.

The rearrangement links TRBV18 to TRBJ1-6; perhaps TRBD1 as D (6 bases). CDR1 KGHSH and CDR2 LQKENI come from the germline V gene. V dropped 3 bases and J dropped 7 bases, with 10 bases sitting between them. The CDR3 loop spans 14 amino acids. CDR3 DNA sequence: TGTGCCAGCTCACCTGGGACATTAAATTCACCCCTCCACTTT. Its protein product is CASSPGTLNSPLHF.

The chain recombines TRBV28 with TRBJ1-5; TRBD1 might be the D (5 bases). Germline values: CDR1 MDHEN, CDR2 SYDVKM. V dropped 3 bases and J dropped 7 bases, with 13 bases sitting between them. The CDR3 sequence is 14 residues long. In DNA form, the CDR3 reads TGTGCCAGCAGTTTTCCCCTAGACAGCCAGCCCCAGCATTTT. It codes for CASSFPLDSQPQHF.

This clone was recorded a few times. This chain connects TRBV5-4 to TRBJ2-1, with 7 positions matching TRBD1. In germline, CDR1 is SGHNT, CDR2 YYREEE (reference sequence). J lost 6 bases, V lost 4 bases, and 13 bases had no gene match. The CDR3 extends over 16 amino acids. The CDR3: CASSHSRQGKLNEQFF. The CDR3 nucleotides are TGTGCCAGCAGCCACAGTCGACAGGGAAAGCTCAATGAGCAGTTCTTC. The complete variable domain, with remaining parts taken from reference TRBV5-4 and TRBJ2-1, reads ETGVTQSPTHLIKTRGQQVTLRCSSQSGHNTVSWYQQALGQGPQFIFQYYREEENGRGNFPPRFSGLQFPNYSSELNVNALELDDSALYLCASSHSRQGKLNEQFFGPGTRLTVL.

This chain connects TRBV6-1 to TRBJ1-5; no definite D call. This CDR3 is built from 15 residues. V shed 1 base and J shed 7 bases, with 14 bases lying between them. Per germline, CDR1 MNHNS and CDR2 SASEGT. CDR3 nucleotide sequence: TGTGCCAGCAGTGAAGGCGCAGGAGGGCGGCAGCCCCAGCATTTT. Its translation: CASSEGAGGRQPQHF.